This entry features one T cell receptor (beta chain) sequence. The antigen remains undetermined. The sample belongs to a study of T cell clones after liver transplantation. For the study at large: Immunosuppression withdrawal was tried within 2 years after liver transplantation in this trial. TCRbeta sequencing after a pre-transplant mixed lymphocyte reaction identified graft-donor-reactive clones, later tracked in post-transplant blood.

Clones were sequenced by immunoSEQ multiplex PCR, and TCRdb holds only the in-frame ones, with some missing. In the table there are 75,000 to 95,000 clones, over 80% of which are singletons. The germline V gene has CDR1 SGHVS and CDR2 FQNEAQ. This CDR3 contains 13 residues. The V and J ends lost 5 bases and 8 bases respectively, with 12 bases between them. CD3+CD4+ and CD3+CD8+ cells were FACS-sorted from thawed unstimulated PBMCs. Study-wide findings and caveats: Circulating graft-donor-reactive CD4 TCRbeta sequences fell significantly post-transplant in 5 of 8 subjects.

The receptor comes from a human patient who received a liver transplant. Some T cells may be supplied by the graft donor. The chain combines TRBV7-8 with TRBJ1-4, with D perhaps matching TRBD1 (5 bases). The sample in question was CD4+ T cells from blood, obtained at the 22-month timepoint. The DNA of the CDR3 is TGTGCCAGCAGCCGAGACAGCGGGGAAAAACTGTTTTTT. The encoded protein is CASSRDSGEKLFF.